Listed below are T cell receptor beta chains from one sample, sequenced in a study of blood T cells in healthy people across ages. TCRdb fed the 5' RACE reads into MiXCR, producing one record per CDR3 protein. The profile covers around 500,000 distinct CDR3 sequences, with 45% to 55% appearing a single time and just under 25% taken by the ten largest. Sequencing was done on a sample of blood. Every receptor here comes from an elderly man in good health. Both conserved end residues are part of each CDR3. The D gene is left open where the match is weak. Clone size is given for some rows only: seen once, a few or many times, or a class if the clone is expanded.

V,J,size,D,CDR3,DNA
TRBV5-5,TRBJ2-3,-,TRBD1,CASSLAIGQGAGDTQYF,TGTGCCAGCAGCTTGGCCATAGGACAGGGGGCAGGAGATACGCAGTATTTT
TRBV27,TRBJ2-7,-,TRBD1,CASSQDRDRYEQYF,TGTGCCAGCAGTCAGGACAGGGATCGCTACGAGCAGTACTTC
TRBV11-2,TRBJ2-5,few,-,CASSLVVYQETQYF,TGTGCCAGCAGCTTAGTTGTGTACCAAGAGACCCAGTACTTC
TRBV12-5,TRBJ1-1,-,-,CASAGTSMNTEAFF,TGTGCTAGTGCTGGGACAAGTATGAACACTGAAGCTTTCTTT
TRBV7-9,TRBJ2-3,-,-,CASSVHNTDTQYF,TGTGCCAGCAGCGTACATAATACAGATACGCAGTATTTT
TRBV29-1,TRBJ2-7,-,-,CSVEENLAGSYEQYF,TGCAGCGTTGAAGAGAACCTGGCTGGTTCCTACGAGCAGTACTTC
TRBV28,TRBJ2-4,-,-,CASSPTQGGMDIRYF,TGTGCCAGCAGCCCTACCCAGGGCGGGATGGACATTCGGTACTTC
TRBV5-1,TRBJ2-7,-,-,CASSPQMGSYEQYF,TGCGCCAGCAGCCCCCAGATGGGGTCCTACGAGCAGTACTTC
TRBV21-1,TRBJ2-1,few,-,CASSTLSGRQFF,TGTGCCAGCAGCACCCTGTCCGGACGCCAGTTCTTC
TRBV7-2,TRBJ1-5,-,-,CASSLGQGISQPQHF,TGTGCCAGCAGCTTAGGACAAGGCATAAGTCAGCCCCAGCATTTT
TRBV20-1,TRBJ1-2,-,-,CSARAGAGGYTF,TGCAGTGCTAGGGCGGGGGCGGGTGGCTACACCTTC
TRBV11-2,TRBJ2-7,-,TRBD1,CASSLLGLDRGGRHYNEQYF,TGTGCCAGCAGCTTATTAGGTTTGGACAGGGGAGGGAGACACTACAATGAGCAGTACTTC
TRBV14,TRBJ2-5,-,-,CASSQVTTREETQYF,TGTGCCAGCAGCCAAGTTACAACTAGGGAAGAGACCCAGTACTTC
TRBV20-1,TRBJ1-3,-,TRBD1,CSAKTGKGNTIYF,TGCAGTGCTAAGACAGGGAAGGGAAACACCATATATTTT
TRBV7-8,TRBJ2-7,-,-,CASSWGGRAEQYF,TGTGCCAGCAGTTGGGGCGGACGGGCCGAGCAGTACTTC
TRBV29-1,TRBJ1-2,-,TRBD1,CSVEVTGLQGYTF,TGCAGCGTTGAAGTGACAGGGTTACAGGGCTACACCTTC
TRBV29-1,TRBJ2-3,-,-,CSAESDTQYF,TGCAGCGCCGAGTCAGATACGCAGTATTTT
TRBV21-1,TRBJ2-7,few,-,CARHLGSYEQYF,TGTGCCAGGCACTTGGGGAGCTACGAGCAGTACTTC
TRBV6-6,TRBJ2-3,-,TRBD1,CASSYRGRRTDTQYF,TGTGCCAGCAGTTACAGGGGGCGTCGGACAGATACGCAGTATTTT
TRBV20-1,TRBJ2-7,many,TRBD2,CSGEDLGLGGSREQYF,TGCAGTGGAGAGGACCTCGGACTAGGAGGGAGTCGGGAGCAGTACTTC
TRBV6-5,TRBJ1-2,few,-,CASSYSKDRGDYGYTF,TGTGCCAGCAGTTACTCTAAGGACAGAGGGGACTATGGCTACACCTTC
TRBV5-6,TRBJ1-5,-,-,CASSAVLQGGQPQHF,TGTGCCAGCAGCGCCGTTCTCCAGGGAGGGCAGCCCCAGCATTTT
TRBV14,TRBJ1-5,-,TRBD1,CASSQGQYQPQHF,TGTGCCAGCAGCCAGGGACAGTATCAGCCCCAGCATTTT
TRBV7-2,TRBJ2-7,once,-,CASSFGNTAYEQYF,TGTGCCAGCAGCTTTGGGAATACGGCCTACGAGCAGTACTTC
TRBV7-3,TRBJ2-3,-,TRBD2,CASSLRLAATDTQYF,TGTGCCAGCAGCTTAAGACTAGCGGCGACAGATACGCAGTATTTT
TRBV10-3,TRBJ2-2,-,TRBD2,CAMSRGDTGELFF,TGTGCCATGTCACGGGGGGACACCGGGGAGCTGTTTTTT
TRBV20-1,TRBJ1-4,-,-,CSASGFLTNEKLFF,TGCAGTGCTAGTGGGTTTTTAACTAATGAAAAACTGTTTTTT
TRBV25-1,TRBJ2-4,few,-,CASSDPRGRGYGIQYF,TGTGCCAGCAGTGACCCCCGAGGACGCGGGTATGGCATTCAGTACTTC
TRBV6-5,TRBJ2-3,-,-,CASSYKGGPRGEQYF,TGTGCCAGCAGTTACAAGGGCGGCCCCAGGGGTGAGCAGTATTTT
TRBV7-2,TRBJ2-7,-,-,CASSLVAGGPLSYEQYF,TGTGCCAGCAGCTTAGTTGCCGGGGGTCCCCTCTCCTACGAGCAGTACTTC
TRBV18,TRBJ2-3,once,-,CASSPRLQGRLDTQYF,TGTGCCAGCTCACCGCGACTGCAAGGGAGGTTAGATACGCAGTATTTT
TRBV29-1,TRBJ2-7,few,-,CSVVRGNSYEQYF,TGCAGCGTTGTGCGAGGGAACTCCTACGAGCAGTACTTC
TRBV4-3,TRBJ2-5,few,TRBD1,CASSPLGQGSPETQYF,TGCGCCAGCAGCCCTTTGGGACAGGGAAGCCCAGAGACCCAGTACTTC
TRBV20-1,TRBJ2-7,few,TRBD2,CSYTSGTYEQYF,TGCAGTTATACTAGCGGCACCTACGAGCAGTACTTC
TRBV18,TRBJ2-5,-,-,CASRVQETQYF,TGTGCCAGCCGGGTCCAAGAGACCCAGTACTTC
TRBV15,TRBJ2-2,-,TRBD1,CATSRDYGTGLVAGTGELFF,TGTGCCACCAGCAGAGATTACGGGACAGGCTTAGTCGCGGGCACCGGGGAGCTGTTTTTT
TRBV11-1,TRBJ2-1,few,-,CASSPGGGLDNEQFF,TGTGCCAGCAGCCCCGGTGGGGGTCTTGACAATGAGCAGTTCTTC
TRBV7-9,TRBJ1-1,-,-,CASSRENEAFF,TGTGCCAGCAGCCGGGAAAACGAAGCTTTCTTT
TRBV28,TRBJ2-5,-,TRBD1,CATTGQGVWETQYF,TGTGCCACCACCGGACAGGGGGTGTGGGAGACCCAGTACTTC
TRBV6-5,TRBJ2-5,many,TRBD1,CASSTTDRRETQYF,TGTGCCAGCAGTACAACGGACAGGAGAGAGACCCAGTACTTC
TRBV15,TRBJ1-5,-,-,CATSLNNQPQHF,TGTGCCACCAGCTTGAACAATCAGCCCCAGCATTTT
TRBV20-1,TRBJ2-7,few,-,CSAREEIRTTYEQYF,TGCAGTGCTAGAGAAGAAATACGAACTACCTACGAGCAGTACTTC
TRBV2,TRBJ2-1,-,-,CASSEAVSYNEQFF,TGTGCCAGCAGTGAGGCGGTTTCCTACAATGAGCAGTTCTTC
TRBV20-1,TRBJ2-2,-,TRBD2,CSARDGRGTSGRANTGELFF,TGCAGTGCTAGAGATGGCCGTGGGACTAGCGGGAGGGCGAACACCGGGGAGCTGTTTTTT